The next 9 T cell receptor beta chains were all read from a single sample in a study of cytomegalovirus exposure and HLA in healthy donors. The PCR used 60 Vbeta and 13 Jbeta primers. The data were produced by immunoSEQ multiplex PCR, yet TCRdb's version contains in-frame clones alone and is incomplete. Of 150,000 to 200,000 clones listed, over 65% are singletons. Sequencing was carried out using PBMCs. These receptors came from a man aged 40-50 years in good health and CMV-seropositive.

The gene calls are TRBV5-6 and TRBJ2-3; 10 nucleotides line up with TRBD1. Germline V gene sequence: CDR1 SGHDT, CDR2 YYEEEE. This CDR3 is 14 amino acids long. With V trimmed by 2 bases and J by 4 bases, 1 base remained unmatched. The DNA for the CDR3 is TGTGCCAGCAGCTTAGGACAGGGGGCAGATACGCAGTATTTT. Translating gives CASSLGQGADTQYF.

The rearrangement uses TRBV27 and TRBJ2-2; TRBD1 aligns across 7 bases. The trim removed 5 bases at V and 1 base at J, leaving 10 bases unmatched. The germline CDR1 and CDR2 sequences are MNHEY and SMNVEV (reference sequence). This CDR3 region has 17 residues. CDR3 nucleotide sequence: TGTGCCAGCAGTCGAAGACAGGGATCACAGAACACCGGGGAGCTGTTTTTT. Translation gives CASSRRQGSQNTGELFF.

The chain combines TRBV6-5 with TRBJ1-2; maybe TRBD1 (5 bases). Deletions cut 11 bases from V and 2 bases from J, with 15 bases between. From germline, CDR1 is MNHEY and CDR2 SVGAGI. CDR3 size: 13 residues. Written as DNA, the CDR3 is TGTGCCGCCCACGGGGGGGGGAACTATGGCTACACCTTC. Translating gives CAAHGGGNYGYTF.

This clone has just a few counts. V gene TRBV19 combines with J gene TRBJ2-1, with 13 positions matching TRBD2. Germline-derived CDR1 and CDR2 are LNHDA and SQIVND (reference sequence). This CDR3 spans 14 amino acids. The V and J ends lost 10 bases and 6 bases, in that order; junction bases with no gene match: 6. CDR3 amino acids: CATRLAGGINEQFF. DNA for the CDR3: TGTGCCACCCGACTAGCGGGGGGTATCAATGAGCAGTTCTTC.

This rearrangement joins TRBV27 to TRBJ2-7, with D possibly being TRBD1 (6 bases). Trimming removed 3 bases at V and 5 bases at J, with 11 bases between. CDR1 and CDR2 from the germline V gene are MNHEY and SMNVEV (reference sequence). CDR3 size: 13 residues. In nucleotides, the CDR3 is TGTGCCAGCAGTTTGGCAGGGGCCCACGAGCAGTACTTC. It specifies CASSLAGAHEQYF.

The chain uses TRBV7-9 and TRBJ2-5; TRBD1 might be the D (6 bases). The CDR3 is 14 amino acids. The germline CDR1 and CDR2 sequences are SEHNR and FQNEAQ (reference sequence). Trimming removed 4 bases at V and 4 bases at J, with 13 bases between. Written as DNA, the CDR3 is TGTGCCAGCAGCTACTCAGGGGAAGGAGAGACCCAGTACTTC. Translated: CASSYSGEGETQYF.

The V call is TRBV5-1, the J call TRBJ1-1, with 12 bases that match TRBD1. Looked up from germline, CDR1 is SGHRS and CDR2 is YFSETQ. This CDR3 has 17 amino acids. Trimming took 4 bases from V and 1 from J; bases not matched to a gene: 8. The CDR3 DNA is TGCGCCAGCAGCCACTCCGGGACAGGGGGCGCGAACACTGAAGCTTTCTTT. It is translated as CASSHSGTGGANTEAFF. The variable domain in full, with the rest retrieved from reference TRBV5-1 and TRBJ1-1, is KAGVTQTPRYLIKTRGQQVTLSCSPISGHRSVSWYQQTPGQGLQFLFEYFSETQRNKGNFPGRFSGRQFSNSRSEMNVSTLELGDSALYLCASSHSGTGGANTEAFFGQGTRLTVV.

This clone appeared a single time. The chain joins TRBV7-6 to TRBJ2-5; D may be TRBD1 (5 bases). CDR3 length equals 14 residues. The germline CDR1 and CDR2 sequences are SGHVS and FNYEAQ. The V gene lost 1 base and the J gene lost 2 bases, with 8 bases spanning the gap. CDR3 DNA sequence: TGTGCCAGCAGCTTAGTGGGGCAGCAAGAGACCCAGTACTTC. Its translation is CASSLVGQQETQYF.

This sequence joins TRBV7-2 and TRBJ1-6; unclear D gene. The CDR3 is 13 residues long. Trimming left V 7 bases short and J 12 bases short, with 16 bases between. The germline V gene encodes CDR1 SGHTA and CDR2 FQGNSA. The CDR3 coding sequence is TGTGCCAGCAACCGTGGAACGGGGAGACCCCTCCACTTT. Its protein product is CASNRGTGRPLHF.